What follows are 29 T cell receptor beta chains derived from one specimen sequenced in a study of monozygotic twins with inflammatory bowel disease. From its re-call of the 5' RACE reads, TCRdb lists each CDR3 protein once, without DNA. Across about 160,000 distinct CDR3 sequences, the top ten clones capture under 3.5% of the sample. The specimen was blood. These receptors all stem from a human donor with ulcerative colitis or Crohn's disease, or a healthy co-twin of an affected twin (not recorded which).

This chain joins TRBV19 and TRBJ1-5; TCRdb proposes TRBD1, but this gene call is untestable without DNA. The V gene's germline CDR1 is LNHDA and CDR2 SQIVND (reference sequence). The CDR3 consists of 13 residues. The CDR3 loop is CASNGQEKQPQHF.

CDR3 protein: CASSLTQGRETGELFF. The chain combines TRBV5-1 with TRBJ2-2; there is no DNA to check the TCRdb D call of TRBD1. Germline lookup yields CDR1 SGHRS and CDR2 YFSETQ. The CDR3 loop spans 16 amino acids.

This chain links TRBV12-3 or TRBV12-4 with TRBJ2-7; TCRdb lists TRBD1, though no DNA is available to test this call. CDR3 length: 16 residues. CDR3 residues: CASSSLGAGSSYEQYF.

This chain joins TRBV3-1 and TRBJ2-1; the TCRdb D gene call, TRBD1, has no DNA to confirm it. Germline assignment: CDR1 LGHDT and CDR2 YNNKEL (reference sequence). The CDR3 extends over 16 amino acids. This CDR3 reads CASSQRPGGTDNEQFF.

The chain combines TRBV10-3 with TRBJ2-3; the D call from TCRdb, TRBD2, cannot be confirmed without DNA. The CDR3 covers 18 residues. Germline-derived CDR1 and CDR2 are ENHRY and SYGVKD. The CDR3: CAISEYRGDSGRTDTQYF.

The gene calls are TRBV5-1 and TRBJ2-1. Germline V gene data show CDR1 as SGHRS and CDR2 as YFSETQ. The CDR3 covers 11 residues. CDR3 loop: CTSSFSREQFF.

The genes are TRBV15 and TRBJ2-2; TCRdb designates TRBD1, a call that cannot be tested without DNA. Germline CDR1 and CDR2: LNHNV and YYDKDF (reference sequence). CDR3 length: 16 amino acids. The CDR3 protein is CATRPVLQGYTGELFF.

The genes are TRBV7-3 and TRBJ1-2; TCRdb proposes TRBD1, but this gene call is untestable without DNA. There are 14 residues in the CDR3. Per the germline V gene, CDR1 is SGHTA and CDR2 is FQGTGA. CDR3 in amino acids: CASSSRVGIKGYTF.

The rearrangement uses TRBV29-1 and TRBJ2-7; the D gene TCRdb calls, TRBD2, cannot be checked with no DNA. Germline CDR1 and CDR2: SQVTM and ANQGSEA. This CDR3 is built from 15 residues. CDR3 in amino acids: CSVPSTSGPTYEQYF.

This CDR3 reads CATSDLGDSNQPQHF. This chain connects TRBV24-1 to TRBJ1-5; TCRdb's D call of TRBD1 is untestable without DNA. The CDR3 covers 15 residues. Germline CDR1 and CDR2: KGHDR and SFDVKD.

This CDR3 is CASSQDGTSGSGMHEQYF. This rearrangement joins TRBV4-1 to TRBJ2-7; TCRdb indicates TRBD2, and absent DNA this call remains unverified. From germline, CDR1 is MGHRA and CDR2 YSYEKL. This CDR3 region has 18 residues.

The chain carries TRBV5-1 and TRBJ2-5; TCRdb outputs TRBD1, but without DNA this stays unchecked. In germline, CDR1 is SGHRS, CDR2 YFSETQ. The CDR3 totals 17 residues. CDR3 amino acids: CASSLWGTPGREETQYF. Variable domain in full (rest from reference TRBV5-1 and TRBJ2-5): KAGVTQTPRYLIKTRGQQVTLSCSPISGHRSVSWYQQTPGQGLQFLFEYFSETQRNKGNFPGRFSGRQFSNSRSEMNVSTLELGDSALYLCASSLWGTPGREETQYFGPGTRLLVL.

The rearrangement links TRBV27 to TRBJ2-7; TCRdb returns TRBD1, unconfirmable since there is no DNA. The CDR3 has 16 residues. Germline lookup yields CDR1 MNHEY and CDR2 SMNVEV (reference sequence). CDR3 sequence: CASSPIRAGRQYEQYF.

The rearrangement joins TRBV7-2 to TRBJ2-3; TCRdb's D gene call, TRBD1, goes unchecked for lack of DNA. There are 16 residues in the CDR3. Germline values: CDR1 SGHTA, CDR2 FQGNSA. The CDR3 is CASSLMGRTGTDTQYF.

This chain uses TRBV5-6 with TRBJ2-5; TCRdb's assignment of TRBD1 cannot be checked, as there is no DNA. From germline, CDR1 is SGHDT and CDR2 YYEEEE. The CDR3 consists of 15 residues. The CDR3 here is CASTQGAGGRGTQYF.

This sequence joins TRBV20-1 and TRBJ2-1; TCRdb selects TRBD1, and the lack of DNA leaves this call unchecked. The germline V gene has CDR1 DFQATT and CDR2 SNEGSKA (reference sequence). This CDR3 is 12 amino acids long. The CDR3 loop reads CSASREWHEQFF.

The V gene is TRBV20-1, the J gene TRBJ1-5. The CDR3 consists of 14 residues. Germline CDR1 DFQATT, CDR2 SNEGSKA (reference sequence). The chain's CDR3 is CSASGEGLNQPQHF.

This sequence joins TRBV6-6 and TRBJ1-1; TCRdb indicates TRBD1, and absent DNA this call remains unverified. CDR3 size: 13 residues. Germline assignment: CDR1 MNHNY and CDR2 SVGAGI (reference sequence). The CDR3: CASSYRGPAEAFF.

The CDR3: CASSPFSVSIGDEQFF. This sequence joins TRBV18 and TRBJ2-1. CDR3 length: 16 amino acids. Germline lookup yields CDR1 KGHSH and CDR2 LQKENI.

The chain carries TRBV3-1 and TRBJ2-7; TCRdb calls TRBD1, which cannot be checked without DNA. The CDR3 consists of 15 residues. Germline lookup yields CDR1 LGHDT and CDR2 YNNKEL (reference sequence). CDR3 region: CASSQVQDRSYEQYF.

V gene TRBV28 combines with J gene TRBJ1-4; TCRdb names TRBD1, which stays unverified in the absence of DNA. CDR1 and CDR2 from the germline V gene are MDHEN and SYDVKM. The CDR3 totals 16 residues. The CDR3 region is CASKEERIRGYEKLFF. The whole variable domain, remainder taken from reference TRBV28 and TRBJ1-4, is DVKVTQSSRYLVKRTGEKVFLECVQDMDHENMFWYRQDPGLGLRLIYFSYDVKMKEKGDIPEGYSVSREKKERFSLILESASTNQTSMYLCASKEERIRGYEKLFFGSGTQLSVL.

V gene TRBV7-3 combines with J gene TRBJ1-2; the D call of TRBD1 rests on TCRdb alone, since no DNA is present to check it. The germline gives CDR1 SGHTA, CDR2 FQGTGA. The CDR3 loop spans 15 amino acids. The CDR3 loop is CASSYRDRGLHGYTF.

The J gene is TRBJ2-4, the V gene TRBV20-1; absent DNA, TCRdb's TRBD2 call cannot be checked. This CDR3 has 14 residues. Germline assignment: CDR1 DFQATT and CDR2 SNEGSKA (reference sequence). This CDR3 reads CSARRGLRLDIQYF.

The chain carries TRBV28 and TRBJ2-1; the TRBD1 assignment by TCRdb is unverifiable without DNA. The CDR3 extends over 14 amino acids. Per the germline V gene, CDR1 is MDHEN and CDR2 is SYDVKM. The CDR3 region is CASSLRQGYNEQFF.

The chain carries TRBV13 and TRBJ1-4. The CDR3 is 14 residues long. The germline V gene has CDR1 PRHDT and CDR2 FYEKMQ (reference sequence). The CDR3 here is CASSRLGVNEKLFF. Drawing the rest from reference TRBV13 and TRBJ1-4, the complete variable domain is AAGVIQSPRHLIKEKRETATLKCYPIPRHDTVYWYQQGPGQDPQFLISFYEKMQSDKGSIPDRFSAQQFSDYHSELNMSSLELGDSALYFCASSRLGVNEKLFFGSGTQLSVL.

The chain combines TRBV27 with TRBJ2-5; TCRdb designates TRBD2, a call that cannot be tested without DNA. Germline CDR1 reads MNHEY; CDR2 reads SMNVEV (reference sequence). The length of the CDR3 is 15 residues. The CDR3 loop reads CASRGTSGIQETQYF.

This chain joins TRBV10-1 and TRBJ2-1; TCRdb outputs TRBD2, but without DNA this stays unchecked. The length of the CDR3 is 16 residues. Germline V gene sequence: CDR1 WNHNN, CDR2 SYGVQD (reference sequence). CDR3 region: CASSELSGGPYNEQFF.

This rearrangement joins TRBV4-3 to TRBJ1-2; TCRdb selects TRBD1, and the lack of DNA leaves this call unchecked. There are 15 residues in the CDR3. The germline gives CDR1 LGHNA, CDR2 YSLEER. The CDR3 sequence: CASSQDPGGDYGYTF.

The chain is built from TRBV9 and TRBJ1-5; there is no DNA to check the TCRdb D call of TRBD1. The CDR3 sequence is 13 residues long. Germline V gene data show CDR1 as SGDLS and CDR2 as YYNGEE. The CDR3 sequence: CASSGTGTGAQHF.